This TCR beta chain was recovered during a study of T cells in Graves' hyperthyroidism and ophthalmopathy. Hyperthyroidism in the patients, aged 18 to 65, was newly diagnosed and under 2 months in duration. Together with thyroid ultrasound, orbital computed tomography, serum thyroxine and TRAb, clinical symptoms were used for diagnoses. Study-wide results and limits: Ophthalmopathy was predicted by the model a median of around 5.9 months ahead of onset. In the blood, most expanded thyroid clonotypes above 0.001 appeared as well.

The CDR3 contains 11 residues. Trimming shortened V by 1 base and J by 9 bases, and 7 bases separated the two germline ends. Per the germline V gene, CDR1 is DFQATT and CDR2 is SNEGSKA (reference sequence). TCR beta CDR3 region amplification was performed from RNA transcripts. RT-PCR in the first round (using the HTBI primer set) targeted the TCR CDR3. Each CDR3 protein is one row after TCRdb ran MiXCR on the multiplex PCR reads. The sample holds a few hundred thousand distinct CDR3 sequences, about half seen once. This clonotype was counted a few times. The target antigen is unknown. The sequencing input was peripheral blood or thyroid tissue (not recorded which). The clonotype originates from a young woman with Graves' hyperthyroidism. V usage is TRBV20-1 and J usage is TRBJ2-1; D gene uncertain. CDR3 coding DNA: TGCAGTGCTAGAGTTTATGGTGAGCAGTTCTTC. Amino acid sequence: CSARVYGEQFF.